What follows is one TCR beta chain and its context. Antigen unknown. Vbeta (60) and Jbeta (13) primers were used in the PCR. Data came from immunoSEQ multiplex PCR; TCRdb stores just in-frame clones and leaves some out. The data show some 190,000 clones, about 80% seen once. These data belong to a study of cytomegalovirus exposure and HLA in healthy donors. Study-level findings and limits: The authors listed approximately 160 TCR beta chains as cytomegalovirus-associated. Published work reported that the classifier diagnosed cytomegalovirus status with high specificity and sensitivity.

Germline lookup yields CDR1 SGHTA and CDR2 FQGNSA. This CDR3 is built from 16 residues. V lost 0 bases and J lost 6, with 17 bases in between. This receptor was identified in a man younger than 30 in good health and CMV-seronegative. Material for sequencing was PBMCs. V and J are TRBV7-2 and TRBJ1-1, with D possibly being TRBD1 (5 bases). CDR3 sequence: CASSLAIGRAVSEAFF. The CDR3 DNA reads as TGTGCCAGCAGCTTAGCGATCGGCAGGGCTGTTTCTGAAGCTTTCTTT.